A selection of T cell receptor beta chains follows, all from one sample in a study of blood T cells in healthy people across ages. TCRdb ran MiXCR on the 5' RACE reads and lists one entry per CDR3 protein. The data contain about 830,000 distinct CDR3 sequences, under 80% of them seen just once; the ten biggest clones take up around a quarter. Sequenced sample: blood. Receptors were obtained from a man under 40 in good health. Both conserved end residues are part of each CDR3. A D gene is named only where the DNA matches it firmly. Part of the rows lack a size; the others show once, few, many or a class for expanded clones.

NA	TRBV27	NA	TRBJ2-1	CASSFIGSRHNEQFF	TGTGCCAGCAGTTTTATAGGGTCCCGGCACAATGAGCAGTTCTTC
TRBD2	TRBV7-2	NA	TRBJ2-7	CASSLEGGGGAPYEQYF	TGTGCCAGCAGCTTAGAGGGTGGCGGGGGGGCCCCGTACGAGCAGTACTTC
NA	TRBV7-9	NA	TRBJ2-2	CASSPRTSRSGELFF	TGTGCCAGCAGTCCAAGAACTAGCCGGTCCGGGGAGCTGTTTTTT
TRBD1	TRBV29-1	few	TRBJ2-7	CSVEGDRYEQYF	TGCAGCGTTGAAGGGGACAGGTACGAGCAGTACTTC
NA	TRBV4-3	few	TRBJ2-4	CASSQDYREGNIQYF	TGCGCCAGCAGCCAAGACTACAGGGAGGGAAACATTCAGTACTTC
NA	TRBV4-3	NA	TRBJ2-7	CASSQEKEPAYEQYF	TGCGCCAGCAGCCAAGAGAAAGAGCCGGCCTACGAGCAGTACTTC
TRBD2	TRBV20-1	NA	TRBJ2-7	CSARGSGSYEQYF	TGCAGTGCTAGAGGTAGCGGGAGCTACGAGCAGTACTTC
NA	TRBV14	NA	TRBJ1-2	CASQGSNYGYTF	TGTGCCAGCCAAGGATCTAACTATGGCTACACCTTC
TRBD2	TRBV7-9	few	TRBJ2-3	CAVPSGGSTDTQYF	TGTGCCGTCCCTAGCGGGGGGAGCACAGATACGCAGTATTTT
NA	TRBV20-1	NA	TRBJ1-1	CSARKGNTEAFF	TGCAGTGCTAGAAAAGGGAACACTGAAGCTTTCTTT